Each of the 22 T cell receptor beta chains below was sequenced from the same sample in a study of identical twins. TCRdb called the 5' RACE reads again in MiXCR, with one record for every CDR3 protein. The repertoire holds hundreds of thousands of distinct CDR3 sequences, with 21% as singletons. The same specimen was also included in a second study, on T cells expressing NK-cell markers.

Material: PBMCs. These TCRs come from a woman younger than 35 in good health.

The rearrangement links TRBV5-1 to TRBJ2-7; 8 nucleotides agree with TRBD2. The trim removed 5 bases at V and 3 bases at J, leaving 10 bases unmatched. Germline V CDR1 and CDR2: SGHRS, YFSETQ. The length of the CDR3 is 15 residues. As DNA, the CDR3 is TGCGCCAGCAGTAGTATAGCGGGATTCTTCTACGAGCAGTACTTC. This codes for CASSSIAGFFYEQYF.

This clonotype showed up many times. This sequence joins TRBV12-5 and TRBJ2-1; D ambiguous. This CDR3 region has 13 residues. In germline, CDR1 is LGHNT, CDR2 FRNRAP. The V end lost 6 bases, the J end lost 3 bases, and 9 bases lay between the germline ends. The CDR3 bases are TGTGCTAGTGGCTTCTCCGTCTACAATGAGCAGTTCTTC. This encodes CASGFSVYNEQFF.

This clonotype was observed a handful of times. In nucleotides, the CDR3 is TGCAGCGTTGGAGGTGACAATTCACCCCTCCACTTT. Protein: CSVGGDNSPLHF. The rearrangement joins TRBV29-1 to TRBJ1-6, with D unclear. The CDR3 has 12 amino acids. Germline loops: CDR1 SQVTM, CDR2 ANQGSEA. Trimming cost V 4 bases and J 7 bases, with 8 bases left between them.

The chain couples TRBV7-3 to TRBJ1-1; the D gene is possibly TRBD1 (6 bases). Deletions cut 5 bases from V and 1 base from J, with 11 bases between. There are 14 residues in the CDR3. Looked up from germline, CDR1 is SGHTA and CDR2 is FQGTGA. CDR3 region: CASSVGQSNTEAFF. In DNA, the CDR3 is TGTGCCAGCAGCGTCGGACAGTCGAACACTGAAGCTTTCTTT.

This clonotype rates as medium-sized. The genes are TRBV6-2 or TRBV6-3 and TRBJ2-5; D gene ambiguous. CDR3 length: 14 residues. The V gene lost 2 bases and the J gene lost 2 bases, with 9 bases spanning the gap. CDR1 MNHEY and CDR2 SVGEGT come from the germline V gene. The CDR3 sequence is CASSYGMEQETQYF. CDR3 DNA sequence: TGTGCCAGCAGTTACGGGATGGAACAAGAGACCCAGTACTTC.

This clonotype has only a few counts. J is TRBJ2-7 and V is TRBV6-1; TRBD1 might be the D (7 bases). The CDR3 has 13 residues. V shed 7 bases and J shed 10 bases, with 20 bases lying between them. CDR1 is MNHNS and CDR2 is SASEGT in the germline V gene. The CDR3 reads CASTTGGTARQYF. The CDR3 region has the DNA TGTGCCAGCACCACCGGAGGGACAGCTCGACAGTACTTC.

This clonotype was recorded a few times. This CDR3 reads CATRGQFSTGELFF. CDR3 in DNA: TGCGCCACCCGAGGACAGTTCTCCACCGGGGAGCTGTTTTTT. This chain joins TRBV10-2 and TRBJ2-2, with a possible D match to TRBD1 (6 bases). V was pared by 10 bases and J by 4 bases, with 16 bases between. CDR1 is WSHSY and CDR2 is SAAADI in the germline V gene. The CDR3 length is 14 residues.

This clonotype came up a few times. The CDR3 DNA reads as TGCAGCGTTAGTCCGGACAGGGGCTACGAGCAGTACTTC. This gives the protein CSVSPDRGYEQYF. The J gene is TRBJ2-7, the V gene TRBV29-1; 9 positions match TRBD1. The CDR3 covers 13 residues. The V and J ends lost 5 bases and 3 bases, in that order; junction bases with no gene match: 5. In germline, CDR1 is SQVTM, CDR2 ANQGSEA.

DNA for the CDR3: TGTGCCAGCAGCTCTCAGGGGCTGATCTATGGCTACACCTTC. Its translation is CASSSQGLIYGYTF. The rearrangement links TRBV7-2 to TRBJ1-2, with D perhaps TRBD1 (6 bases). The CDR3 extends over 14 amino acids. Per the germline V gene, CDR1 is SGHTA and CDR2 is FQGNSA. Trimming left V 4 bases short and J 4 bases short, with 13 bases between.

The chain combines TRBV9 with TRBJ1-3; 7 nucleotides line up with TRBD1. CDR1 and CDR2 (germline): SGDLS, YYNGEE. This CDR3 region has 15 residues. With V trimmed by 4 bases and J by 2 bases, 6 bases remained unmatched. CDR3 region: CASSPYQGAGNTIYF. The CDR3 DNA sequence: TGTGCCAGCAGCCCTTATCAGGGGGCTGGAAACACCATATATTTT.

This clonotype was seen only a few times. V is TRBV5-1 and J is TRBJ2-7, with a tentative D call TRBD2 (6 bases). CDR3 length: 13 amino acids. The V gene's germline CDR1 is SGHRS and CDR2 YFSETQ. The V end was cut by 4 bases, the J end by 5 bases, with 13 bases between. The CDR3 region is CASSPGRGNEQYF. CDR3 sequence (DNA): TGCGCCAGCAGCCCGGGACGGGGGAACGAGCAGTACTTC.

The chain is built from TRBV7-2 and TRBJ2-2; TRBD2 matches 9 bases. The CDR3 length is 17 residues. Germline CDR1 is SGHTA and CDR2 is FQGNSA. The J segment lost 0 bases and the V segment lost 3 bases, leaving 5 bases of the junction unmatched. CDR3: CASSFLAGIANTGELFF. CDR3 sequence (DNA): TGTGCCAGCAGCTTTCTAGCGGGGATCGCGAACACCGGGGAGCTGTTTTTT. The entire variable domain, with the rest obtained from reference TRBV7-2 and TRBJ2-2, is as follows: GAGVSQSPSNKVTEKGKDVELRCDPISGHTALYWYRQSLGQGLEFLIYFQGNSAPDKSGLPSDRFSAERTGGSVSTLTIQRTQQEDSAVYLCASSFLAGIANTGELFFGEGSRLTVL.

The rearrangement uses TRBV20-1 and TRBJ1-4; D is possibly TRBD1 (6 bases). The CDR3 consists of 13 residues. Germline CDR1 DFQATT, CDR2 SNEGSKA (reference sequence). Trimming shortened V by 6 bases and J by 5 bases, and 13 bases separated the two germline ends. CDR3 protein: CSANRDMNEKLFF. The CDR3 DNA sequence: TGCAGTGCGAACCGGGACATGAATGAAAAACTGTTTTTT.

This clonotype was found a few times. The V and J genes are TRBV29-1 and TRBJ2-1; D gene unclear. The CDR3 contains 11 residues. Trimming took off 3 bases at V and 7 bases at J, with 7 bases between the two ends. Germline V gives CDR1 SQVTM, CDR2 ANQGSEA. CDR3 amino acids: CSVDSFNEQFF. For the CDR3, the DNA is TGCAGCGTTGACTCGTTTAATGAGCAGTTCTTC.

This clonotype was counted between two and nine times. This sequence joins TRBV30 and TRBJ2-1, with D unclear. Germline V gene data show CDR1 as GTSNPN and CDR2 as SVGIG (reference sequence). The CDR3 is made up of 13 amino acids. V lost 2 bases and J 5 bases, leaving 10 bases between the germline ends. DNA of the CDR3: TGTGCCTGGAGTATAGGTATCGACAATGAGCAGTTCTTC. Protein: CAWSIGIDNEQFF.

The V and J genes are TRBV5-1 and TRBJ1-1; unclear D gene. CDR1 is SGHRS, CDR2 YFSETQ, per germline. Trimming cost V 1 base and J 0 bases, with 10 bases left between them. The CDR3 runs 15 residues. Here the CDR3 DNA reads TGCGCCAGCAGCTTGTTCAGTACCCTGAACACTGAAGCTTTCTTT. This gives the protein CASSLFSTLNTEAFF.

This clonotype was counted a few times. The J gene is TRBJ2-7, the V gene TRBV20-1, with TRBD2 identical over 9 bases. CDR3 length: 12 residues. J was trimmed by 7 bases and V by 3 bases; bases with no gene match: 4. In germline, CDR1 is DFQATT, CDR2 SNEGSKA (reference sequence). CDR3 residues: CSARGTSLEQYF. The CDR3, as DNA: TGCAGTGCTAGGGGGACTAGCCTTGAGCAGTACTTC.

This clonotype was observed many times. The chain has TRBV12-3 or TRBV12-4 and TRBJ1-1; TRBD1 might be the D (6 bases). V gave up 1 base and J gave up 4 bases, with 10 bases separating them. The CDR3 has 14 amino acids. Here the CDR3 reads CASSLGRGSTEAFF. The DNA of the CDR3 is TGTGCCAGCAGTTTAGGCAGGGGTAGCACTGAAGCTTTCTTT.

The V call is TRBV18, the J call TRBJ2-7, with 10 bases identical to TRBD2. Trimming cost V 1 base and J 6 bases; bases outside gene matches: 6. CDR3 size: 15 residues. Per germline, CDR1 KGHSH and CDR2 LQKENI. The CDR3 sequence is CASSPLAGGSAEQYF. CDR3 coding DNA: TGTGCCAGCTCACCACTAGCGGGAGGTTCGGCCGAGCAGTACTTC.

This chain uses TRBV27 with TRBJ2-1; D remains unclear. The CDR3 length is 14 residues. Germline V CDR1 and CDR2: MNHEY, SMNVEV (reference sequence). V shed 6 bases and J shed 4 bases, with 13 bases lying between them. In DNA, the CDR3 is TGTGCCAGCAGCGACGCTTTTGCTTACAATGAGCAGTTCTTC. Translation: CASSDAFAYNEQFF.

The sample holds a few counts of this clonotype. V is TRBV7-2 and J is TRBJ2-5, with 9 bases matching TRBD1. The CDR3 contains 14 residues. Germline values: CDR1 SGHTA, CDR2 FQGNSA. V was clipped by 5 bases and J by 5 bases; unmatched bases: 6. CDR3 DNA sequence: TGTGCCAGCAGCGCAACGACAGGGGGGGAGACCCAGTACTTC. It is translated as CASSATTGGETQYF.

At least ten counts were recorded for this clonotype. This chain joins TRBV6-5 and TRBJ2-1, with TRBD1 as a possible D gene (6 bases). Germline CDR1 and CDR2: MNHEY and SVGAGI. V shed 2 bases and J shed 5 bases, with 13 bases lying between them. The CDR3 is made up of 15 amino acids. The CDR3 protein is CASSYGTPGNNEQFF. CDR3 nucleotides: TGTGCCAGCAGTTACGGGACACCGGGAAACAATGAGCAGTTCTTC.